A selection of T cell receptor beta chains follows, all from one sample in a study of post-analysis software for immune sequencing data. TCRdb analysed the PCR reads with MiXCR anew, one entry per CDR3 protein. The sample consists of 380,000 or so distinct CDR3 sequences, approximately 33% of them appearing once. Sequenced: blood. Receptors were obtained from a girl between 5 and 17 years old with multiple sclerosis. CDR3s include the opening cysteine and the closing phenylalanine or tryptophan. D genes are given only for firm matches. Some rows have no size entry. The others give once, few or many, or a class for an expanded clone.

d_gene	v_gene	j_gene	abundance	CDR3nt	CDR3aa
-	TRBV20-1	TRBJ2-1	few	TGCAGTGCTAGGTCCCCTAGCGACTCCTACAATGAGCAGTTCTTC	CSARSPSDSYNEQFF
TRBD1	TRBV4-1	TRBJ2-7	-	TGCGCCAGCAGCCATCCGTATACAGGGGAAATACACGAGCAGTACTTC	CASSHPYTGEIHEQYF
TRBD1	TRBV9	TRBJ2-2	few	TGTGCCAGCAGCGTAAGGACAGGGGGCGGGGAGCTGTTTTTT	CASSVRTGGGELFF
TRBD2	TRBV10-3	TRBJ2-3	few	TGTGCCATCAGTGAGTCGTTTAGCGGGATGAACACAGATACGCAGTATTTT	CAISESFSGMNTDTQYF
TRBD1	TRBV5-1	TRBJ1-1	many	TGCGCCAGCAGCTCGACAGGGGACACTGAAGCTTTCTTT	CASSSTGDTEAFF
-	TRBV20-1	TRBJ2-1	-	TGCAGTGCTAGAGATTTACAGAACTCCTACAATGAGCAGTTCTTC	CSARDLQNSYNEQFF
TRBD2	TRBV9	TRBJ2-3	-	TGTGCCAGCAGCGAGGACCTTTGGCTAGCGGGCCGGAGGGCAGATACGCAGTATTTT	CASSEDLWLAGRRADTQYF
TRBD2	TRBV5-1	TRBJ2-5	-	TGCGCCAGCAGCTGGTCTAGCGGCCAAGAGACCCAGTACTTC	CASSWSSGQETQYF
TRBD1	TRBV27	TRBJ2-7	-	TGTGCCAGCAGCCCATATGGACAGGGGACCGAGCAGTACTTC	CASSPYGQGTEQYF
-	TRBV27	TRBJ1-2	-	TGTGCCAGCGGGGGGCGGGGTTACCCTAACTATGGCTACACCTTC	CASGGRGYPNYGYTF
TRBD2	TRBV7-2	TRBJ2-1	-	TGCGCCAGCAGCCCCCAGCGGGGGGCCTCCTACAATGAGCAGTTCTTC	CASSPQRGASYNEQFF
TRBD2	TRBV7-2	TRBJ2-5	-	TGTGCCAGCAGCACCGGGACTAGCGGGGGGAAGACCCAGTACTTC	CASSTGTSGGKTQYF
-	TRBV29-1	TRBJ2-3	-	TGCAGCTTTTTATGGACATACATTAGCACAGATACGCAGTATTTT	CSFLWTYISTDTQYF
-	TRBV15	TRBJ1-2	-	TGTGCCACCAGCCATGGGGAGTCCCGCTATGGCTACACCTTC	CATSHGESRYGYTF
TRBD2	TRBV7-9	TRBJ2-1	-	TGTGCCAGCAGCTCCAGACTAGCGGGGATCAGCTCCTACAATGAGCAGTTCTTC	CASSSRLAGISSYNEQFF
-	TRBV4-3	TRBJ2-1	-	TGCGCCAGCAGCCAGAGGGGAGACTCCTACAATGAGCAGTTCTTC	CASSQRGDSYNEQFF
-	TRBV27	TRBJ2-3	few	TGTGCCAGCCGAGTCCTTTCCCCTTCTAGCACAGATACGCAGTATTTT	CASRVLSPSSTDTQYF
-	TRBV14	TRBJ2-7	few	TGTGCCAGCAGCCAAGAGGGGTTTCCCTACGAGCAGTACTTC	CASSQEGFPYEQYF
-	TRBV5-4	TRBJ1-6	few	TGTGCCAGCAGCTTCGCAGGGAACAATTCACCCCTCCACTTT	CASSFAGNNSPLHF
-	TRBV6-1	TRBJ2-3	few	TGTGCCAGCAGTGAGAGGACACACCGAACAGATACGCAGTATTTT	CASSERTHRTDTQYF
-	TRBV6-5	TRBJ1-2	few	TGTGCCAGCAGCTGGGGGAATGGCTACACCTTC	CASSWGNGYTF
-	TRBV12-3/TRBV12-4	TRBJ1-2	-	TGTGCCAGCAGTTTTACAGGAAACTATGGCTACACCTTC	CASSFTGNYGYTF
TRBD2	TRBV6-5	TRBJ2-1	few	TGTGCCAGCAGTTCCGAACTAGCGGGGGACCGGGAGCAGTTCTTC	CASSSELAGDREQFF
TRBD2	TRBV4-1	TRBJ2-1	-	TGCGCCAGCAGCCTTAGCGGGGGAGAGTACAATGAGCAGTTCTTC	CASSLSGGEYNEQFF
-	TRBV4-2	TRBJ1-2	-	TGTGCCAGCAACCAAGTCAGGGAGGATGGCTACACCTTC	CASNQVREDGYTF
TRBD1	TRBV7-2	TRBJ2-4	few	TGTGCCAGCAGCTTAGGACAGGGATTAGGCGGCAAAAACATTCAGTACTTC	CASSLGQGLGGKNIQYF
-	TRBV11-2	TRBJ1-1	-	TGTGCCAGCAGCTTCGGGGGGGGGATTCAAGAAGCTTTCTTT	CASSFGGGIQEAFF
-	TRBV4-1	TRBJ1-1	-	TGCGCCAGCAGCCCAATAGTCAGGGGCCCTGGGAACACTGAAGCTTTCTTT	CASSPIVRGPGNTEAFF
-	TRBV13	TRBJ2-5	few	TGTGCCAGCAGCTTAGGACTAGGGAGGGAGACCCAGTACTTC	CASSLGLGRETQYF